This entry lists 28 T cell receptor beta chains sequenced from one sample in a study of blood T cells in healthy people across ages. Together with a sample-barcoded 5' primer, a J-beta primer mix was included in a second PCR lasting roughly 6 to 12 cycles. TCRdb recomputed calls from the 5' RACE reads with MiXCR, one row per CDR3 protein. Of hundreds of thousands of distinct CDR3 sequences in the sample, approximately 40% were seen once. The sequenced sample consisted of blood. The origin of the receptors is a man at least 80 years old in good health.

This clonotype was detected only a few times. This chain connects TRBV28 to TRBJ2-7; D remains unclear. The V and J ends lost 5 bases and 3 bases respectively, with 11 bases between them. This CDR3 comprises 13 residues. The V gene's germline CDR1 is MDHEN and CDR2 SYDVKM. CDR3: CASSPVNSYEQYF. The CDR3 region has the DNA TGTGCCAGCAGTCCGGTCAACAGCTACGAGCAGTACTTC.

The gene calls are TRBV27 and TRBJ1-5; D ambiguous. Trimming shortened V by 3 bases and J by 4 bases, and 10 bases separated the two germline ends. In germline, CDR1 is MNHEY, CDR2 SMNVEV (reference sequence). CDR3 length: 14 amino acids. In DNA form, the CDR3 reads TGTGCCAGCAGTTTGCACGGAGCTAATCAGCCCCAGCATTTT. Amino acids: CASSLHGANQPQHF.

V usage is TRBV20-1 and J usage is TRBJ1-2; 7 nucleotides align to TRBD1. The trim removed 1 base at V and 7 bases at J, leaving 6 bases unmatched. CDR1 and CDR2 from the germline V gene are DFQATT and SNEGSKA (reference sequence). The CDR3 is 13 amino acids. CDR3 amino acids: CSARARQGSGYTF. Here the CDR3 DNA reads TGCAGTGCTAGAGCACGACAGGGAAGTGGCTACACCTTC.

The rearrangement uses TRBV4-3 and TRBJ2-2; 11 bases fit TRBD1. CDR3 length: 16 residues. J lost 6 bases, V lost 1 base, and 4 bases had no gene match. Per germline, CDR1 LGHNA and CDR2 YSLEER. Here the CDR3 reads CASSQGRTGGSGELFF. CDR3 bases: TGCGCCAGCAGCCAAGGCAGGACAGGGGGCTCCGGGGAGCTGTTTTTT.

The chain has TRBV7-8 and TRBJ2-3; a weak D match, TRBD2 (5 bases). The CDR3 spans 13 residues. Looked up from germline, CDR1 is SGHVS and CDR2 is FQNEAQ. The germline V and J ends were trimmed by 6 bases and 14 bases, with 21 bases remaining between them. The CDR3 bases are TGTGCCAGCAGGAAAGAGGACTGGCCTCACCGGTATTTT. Protein sequence: CASRKEDWPHRYF.

This clonotype was seen only a few times. V gene TRBV7-2 combines with J gene TRBJ2-3; 10 bases line up with TRBD2. The CDR3 totals 15 residues. Germline loops: CDR1 SGHTA, CDR2 FQGNSA. V gave up 1 base and J gave up 7 bases; unmatched junction bases: 5. This CDR3 is CASSLELAGSYTQYF. DNA of the CDR3: TGTGCCAGCAGCTTAGAACTAGCGGGGTCATATACGCAGTATTTT.

J is TRBJ2-5 and V is TRBV10-3; 10 positions agree with TRBD1. Judging by the DNA end, TRBJ2-7 fits better; the J call may be wrong. This CDR3 comprises 13 residues. The germline V gene encodes CDR1 ENHRY and CDR2 SYGVKD. CDR3 loop: CALRQGAELEQYF. In DNA form, the CDR3 reads TGTGCCCTCCGACAGGGGGCAGAACTCGAGCAGTACTTC.

With regard to this clonotype: One end of the junction does not line up with germline, which may come from a read error. The chain combines TRBV7-2 with TRBJ2-2; D not resolved. The CDR3 totals 15 residues. Germline-derived CDR1 and CDR2 are SGHTA and FQGNSA. CDR3 nucleotides: TGTGCCAGCAGCCCAATAGCCACGAACACCGAGGAGCTGTTTTTT. Translation: CASSPIATNTEELFF.

This clonotype was counted a single time. The chain combines TRBV19 with TRBJ2-4; unclear D gene. With 3 bases removed from V and 2 bases from J, the gap between germline ends came to 8 bases. Germline V lookup: CDR1 LNHDA, CDR2 SQIVND (reference sequence). CDR3 length: 14 residues. CDR3 protein: CASSMLEPKNIQYF. CDR3 DNA sequence: TGTGCCAGTAGTATGTTGGAACCCAAAAACATTCAGTACTTC.

The chain recombines TRBV20-1 with TRBJ2-3; 13 bases map to TRBD2. The germline CDR1 and CDR2 sequences are DFQATT and SNEGSKA (reference sequence). CDR3 length equals 16 residues. Trimming took 0 bases from V and 5 from J; bases not matched to a gene: 5. CDR3 nucleotide sequence: TGCAGTGCTAGAGAAGGGACTAGCGGGATGGGAGATACGCAGTATTTT. It specifies CSAREGTSGMGDTQYF.

Comment on this clonotype: A junction boundary mismatches the germline segment, possibly from a read error. The J gene is TRBJ2-6, the V gene TRBV7-2, with D possibly matching TRBD1 (5 bases). Germline lookup yields CDR1 SGHTA and CDR2 FQGNSA. The CDR3 consists of 15 residues. This CDR3 is CASSPLEGGASVLTF. CDR3 nucleotides: TGTGCCAGCAGCCCCCTGGAAGGTGGGGCCAGCGTCCTGACTTTC.

The V call is TRBV4-3, the J call TRBJ2-3; either TRBD1 or TRBD2 may supply D (5 bases each). V was shortened by 1 base and J by 6 bases, with 14 bases between the two germline ends. The CDR3 is 15 amino acids. CDR1 is LGHNA, CDR2 YSLEER, per germline. The CDR3 loop is CASSQVRSGTDTQYF. DNA for the CDR3: TGCGCCAGCAGCCAAGTTAGGTCGGGGACGGATACGCAGTATTTT.

For this clonotype: This may come from a read error, since a much larger clone is one base off. The chain couples TRBV28 to TRBJ2-5, with TRBD2 as a possible D gene (7 bases). V lost 3 bases, J lost 11 bases, and 22 bases lay in between. Germline CDR1 MDHEN, CDR2 SYDVKM. The CDR3 has 15 amino acids. The CDR3 nucleotides read TGTGCCAGCAGTTTTTGGGGGGGACAACTCTACGGGCAGTACTTC. Translated, it gives CASSFWGGQLYGQYF.

There are a few counts of this clonotype. The genes are TRBV7-2 and TRBJ1-6, with D possibly matching TRBD1 (5 bases). V was trimmed by 4 bases and J by 3 bases, leaving 10 bases between them. CDR1 and CDR2 from the germline V gene are SGHTA and FQGNSA. There are 15 residues in the CDR3. The DNA of the CDR3 is TGTGCCAGCAGCTCCCTAACAGGCTATAATTCACCCCTCCACTTT. This codes for CASSSLTGYNSPLHF.

The V gene is TRBV20-1, the J gene TRBJ2-5, with 9 nucleotides matching TRBD2. This CDR3 region has 14 residues. Looked up from germline, CDR1 is DFQATT and CDR2 is SNEGSKA (reference sequence). J lost 0 bases, V lost 3 bases, and 2 bases had no gene match. This CDR3 reads CSASVAGDQETQYF. Written as DNA, the CDR3 is TGCAGTGCTAGCGTAGCGGGGGACCAAGAGACCCAGTACTTC.

A few counts support this clonotype. The chain joins TRBV20-1 to TRBJ2-5, with a possible D match to TRBD1 (6 bases). CDR1 DFQATT and CDR2 SNEGSKA come from the germline V gene (reference sequence). The CDR3 totals 13 residues. With 2 bases removed from V and 4 bases from J, the gap between germline ends came to 11 bases. The CDR3 is CSARFQGRETQYF. Written as DNA, the CDR3 is TGCAGTGCTAGATTCCAGGGGCGAGAGACCCAGTACTTC.

This clonotype was seen at least ten times. This sequence joins TRBV4-2 and TRBJ2-7, with a weak D call TRBD1 (6 bases). This CDR3 has 14 residues. The germline V gene has CDR1 LGHNA and CDR2 YNFKEQ. Trimming left V 4 bases short and J 0 bases short, with 10 bases between. The CDR3 loop is CASSPGVNSYEQYF. CDR3 coding DNA: TGTGCCAGCAGCCCAGGGGTTAACTCCTACGAGCAGTACTTC.

J is TRBJ1-5 and V is TRBV6-6; TRBD1 agrees at 7 bases. Per the germline V gene, CDR1 is MNHNY and CDR2 is SVGAGI (reference sequence). The CDR3 runs to 15 residues. J gave up 5 bases and V 0 bases, and 4 bases lay outside the gene matches. The CDR3 loop is CASSYSKGGDQPQHF. CDR3 sequence (DNA): TGTGCCAGCAGTTACTCGAAAGGGGGCGATCAGCCCCAGCATTTT.

This clonotype was observed a handful of times. The chain combines TRBV7-2 with TRBJ2-7, with 7 bases identical to TRBD2. After removal of 5 bases from V and 3 bases from J, the junction contained 10 bases not matched to a gene. This CDR3 spans 15 amino acids. Germline assignment: CDR1 SGHTA and CDR2 FQGNSA. The CDR3 nucleotides read TGTGCCAGCAGCCCCCTGGCTAGCGGTGACTACGAGCAGTACTTC. This codes for CASSPLASGDYEQYF.

DNA of the CDR3: TGTGCCAGCAGTACACCGGGACAGGGGCAGACCCAGTACTTC. Translated, it gives CASSTPGQGQTQYF. This chain joins TRBV6-1 and TRBJ2-5; TRBD1 matches at 10 bases. After removal of 5 bases from V and 6 bases from J, the junction contained 6 bases not matched to a gene. CDR3 length: 14 residues. Germline V lookup: CDR1 MNHNS, CDR2 SASEGT.

This clonotype appeared a few times. The J gene is TRBJ2-7, the V gene TRBV7-8; perhaps D is TRBD1 or TRBD2 (5 bases each). Germline V CDR1 and CDR2: SGHVS, FQNEAQ. Trimming took off 1 base at V and 2 bases at J, with 12 bases between the two ends. This CDR3 is 15 amino acids long. CDR3 bases: TGTGCCAGCAGCTTAGGGGACGCGCATGCCTACGAGCAGTACTTC. Protein product: CASSLGDAHAYEQYF.

In DNA form, the CDR3 reads TGCGCCAGCAGCCAAGAAGGTTGGGGGGGTTACAATGAGCAGTTCTTC. It translates to CASSQEGWGGYNEQFF. The rearrangement links TRBV4-3 to TRBJ2-1; TRBD2 aligns across 7 bases. After removal of 0 bases from V and 4 bases from J, the junction contained 6 bases not matched to a gene. Germline assignment: CDR1 LGHNA and CDR2 YSLEER. The CDR3 totals 16 residues.

V and J are TRBV14 and TRBJ2-7; D might be TRBD1 or TRBD2, each matching 5 bases. Looked up from germline, CDR1 is SGHDN and CDR2 is FVKESK. The CDR3 totals 18 residues. The V end was cut by 4 bases, the J end by 0 bases, with 22 bases between. DNA of the CDR3: TGTGCCAGCAGCCGAAAAGATACGGGACGGAATAGCTCCTACGAGCAGTACTTC. This sequence encodes CASSRKDTGRNSSYEQYF.

This sequence joins TRBV16 and TRBJ2-3, with 7 bases fitting TRBD1. With V trimmed by 3 bases and J by 2 bases, 5 bases remained unmatched. Germline CDR1 is KGHSY and CDR2 is FQNENV. The CDR3 extends over 15 amino acids. The CDR3 coding sequence is TGTGCCAGCAGCCAGGACAGGATTGTCACAGATACGCAGTATTTT. Amino acid sequence: CASSQDRIVTDTQYF. The variable domain in full, with the rest retrieved from reference TRBV16 and TRBJ2-3, is GEEVAQTPKHLVRGEGQKAKLYCAPIKGHSYVFWYQQVLKNEFKFLISFQNENVFDETGMPKERFSAKCLPNSPCSLEIQATKLEDSAVYFCASSQDRIVTDTQYFGPGTRLTVL.

A note on this clonotype: The junction differs from germline at one of its ends, possibly a read error. The V call is TRBV7-2, the J call TRBJ2-7; 7 bases map to TRBD2. The CDR3 consists of 15 residues. Germline values: CDR1 SGHTA, CDR2 FQGNSA. The CDR3 reads CASILGLAVPYEQYF. As DNA, the CDR3 is TGTGCCAGCATCTTAGGGCTAGCGGTACCCTACGAGCAGTACTTC.

The V call is TRBV7-3, the J call TRBJ2-4; TRBD2 aligns across 8 bases. CDR3 length equals 16 residues. Germline CDR1 reads SGHTA; CDR2 reads FQGTGA. V lost 5 bases and J lost 4; bases outside the gene matches: 10. In nucleotides, the CDR3 is TGTGCCAGCAGCCCAGGATGGGCTAGCGGGAAAAACATTCAGTACTTC. Its protein product is CASSPGWASGKNIQYF.

The chain employs TRBV7-9 and TRBJ2-7; no reliable D call. Germline V lookup: CDR1 SEHNR, CDR2 FQNEAQ (reference sequence). Trimming shortened V by 6 bases and J by 2 bases, and 17 bases separated the two germline ends. The CDR3 contains 15 residues. The CDR3 bases are TGTGCCAGCAGTGCGAGAGGAAAAGGTACCTACGAGCAGTACTTC. Its translation: CASSARGKGTYEQYF.

This clonotype has just a few counts. The chain recombines TRBV7-2 with TRBJ1-2; 10 bases are shared with TRBD1. This CDR3 has 16 amino acids. Trimming removed 8 bases from V and 6 bases from J; junction bases left unmatched: 15. The germline gives CDR1 SGHTA, CDR2 FQGNSA. The CDR3: CASVEGRQGAKNGYTF. CDR3 coding DNA: TGTGCCAGCGTGGAAGGTAGACAGGGGGCGAAAAATGGCTACACCTTC.